The 8 T cell receptor beta chains below all came from one sample that was sequenced in a study of tumor and adjacent non-tumor tissue in lung cancer. A modified ARM-PCR protocol with three rounds of nested PCR amplified TCRbeta. TCRdb reprocessed the multiplex PCR reads via MiXCR and lists one record per CDR3 protein. This table has under 100,000 distinct CDR3 sequences, 55% to 70% appearing once. RNA was extracted from bulk tissue without any cell sorting. Sequencing input: lung tumor tissue. The receptors originated from a woman in her seventies with non-small cell lung cancer.

The sample holds one count of this clonotype. A much larger clone differs by one base, so this may be a read error. V gene TRBV29-1 combines with J gene TRBJ2-6; 8 bases align to TRBD2. CDR3 length: 14 residues. Germline V gene sequence: CDR1 SQVTM, CDR2 ANQGSEA. For the CDR3, the DNA is TGCAGCGTTGGAGAGCTCGGGGGGGCCAACGCCCTGACTTTC. Its translation is CSVGELGGANALTF.

The chain couples TRBV12-3 or TRBV12-4 to TRBJ2-2, with 9 bases that match TRBD1. Trimming at V came to 7 bases and at J to 7 bases, leaving 22 bases not matched to a gene. CDR3 length: 19 amino acids. CDR3 DNA sequence: TGTGCCAGCAACAAACCGCCGGGACAGGGATCCTGGAGGGACGGGGAGCTGTTTTTT. It specifies CASNKPPGQGSWRDGELFF.

The table lists this clonotype with many counts. The J gene is TRBJ1-5, the V gene TRBV21-1; the table's D call TRBD1 went unverified against the DNA. TRBV21-1 is given as a pseudogene. CDR3 length equals 16 residues. CDR3 residues: CASSFHLAGGCQPQHF. The CDR3 nucleotides read TGTGCCAGCAGCTTCCATTTAGCAGGGGGTTGTCAGCCCCAGCATTTT.

Regarding this clonotype: At one of its ends the junction is not consistent with the germline gene, which may arise from a read error. The chain is built from TRBV6-5 and TRBJ2-7; 9 bases align to TRBD2. The CDR3 totals 18 residues. Germline CDR1 MNHEY, CDR2 SVGAGI. CDR3 region: CASSISGAGGPASYEQYF. The CDR3 region has the DNA TGTGCCAGCAGCATTTCGGGTGCGGGAGGGCCTGCCAGCTACGAACAGTACTTC.

With respect to this clonotype: The CDR3 does not end in the conserved phenylalanine or tryptophan, so this is likely a read error. This chain connects TRBV4-1 to TRBJ1-1; D unresolved. CDR1 and CDR2 (germline): MGHRA, YSYEKL. CDR3 length equals 16 residues. Trimming cost V 1 base and J 3 bases, with 15 bases left between them. CDR3: CASSQVGQDVDTEAFL. CDR3 nucleotides: TGCGCCAGCAGCCAAGTGGGTCAGGATGTTGACACTGAAGCTTTCTTA.

Turning to this clonotype: The germline gene is not matched at one end of the junction; a read error may be the cause. J is TRBJ2-5 and V is TRBV6-1; D gene uncertain. The CDR3 length is 13 residues. Germline CDR1 MNHNS, CDR2 SASEGT. The CDR3 is CVSSEWLQDTQYF. As DNA, the CDR3 is TGTGTCAGCAGTGAATGGCTTCAAGACACCCAGTACTTC.

Only a few counts were recorded for this clonotype. Just one base apart from a much larger clone, this may be a read error. V gene TRBV11-2 combines with J gene TRBJ2-1, with 9 nucleotides matching TRBD2. Looked up from germline, CDR1 is SGHAT and CDR2 is FQNNGV. With 0 bases clipped from V and 4 bases from J, the junction kept 4 bases outside the gene matches. The CDR3 has 16 residues. CDR3 sequence reads: CASSLDGSGGYNEQFF. The CDR3 DNA reads TGTGCCAGCAGCTTAGATGGTAGCGGGGGATACAATGAGCAGTTCTTC.

The chain has TRBV12-3 or TRBV12-4 and TRBJ2-5; tentative D call: TRBD2 (5 bases). V lost 1 base and J lost 13, with 13 bases in between. CDR3 length: 12 amino acids. For the CDR3, the DNA is TGTGCCAGCAGTTTAGGTGGGGAGACGCGGTACTTC. Protein sequence: CASSLGGETRYF.